This TCR beta chain was sequenced in a study of shared clonotypes between healthy human individuals. Study findings and constraints: Among non-shared clonotypes, generation probabilities were lower than among those shared by all four donors.

Concerning this clone itself: Its antigen is currently unknown.

CDR3 size: 13 residues. The ends were cut back, 1 base at V and 6 bases at J, with 7 bases in the middle. The V gene's germline CDR1 is SGHNT and CDR2 YYREEE (reference sequence). Each cell subset's genomic DNA was divided evenly among several immunoSEQ plates. The DNA input per sorted-subset replicate PCR was approximately 210 ng, corresponding to 30,000 or so T cell genomes. Assay: immunoSEQ multiplex PCR; the TCRdb copy retains only in-frame clones and omits some. This repertoire shows roughly 2.5 million clones, more than 90% found once; its top ten account for around 0.15%. This TCR was recovered from a man younger than 35 in good health. The J gene is TRBJ2-2, the V gene TRBV5-4; no firm D call. The source material was naive CD4+ T cells sorted from blood. Indicated subset: CD45RA+ positively selected. As DNA, the CDR3 is TGTGCCAGCAGCTTGCCTGGACCCGGGGAGCTGTTTTTT. This gives the protein CASSLPGPGELFF.